This T cell receptor beta chain was documented in a study of cytomegalovirus exposure and HLA in healthy donors. Whole-study results and caveats: The tendency of first-cohort TCR clusters to co-occur in the roughly 130 validation repertoires was the finding of a later analysis. Accounts indicate the classifier identified cytomegalovirus status with strong specificity and sensitivity. Most sequenced TCRs were rare (though some public TCRs occurred in many donors).

In germline, CDR1 is ENHRY, CDR2 SYGVKD. Between the trimmed V and J ends, which lost 0 bases and 3 bases, there was a span of 16 bases. The CDR3 is made up of 17 amino acids. As for this clone: Its antigen is undetermined.

Profiling relied on immunoSEQ multiplex PCR, and the TCRdb table lists in-frame clones only, not all of them. The repertoire has 150,000 to 200,000 clones, roughly 88% of them found once; the top ten carry under 15%. V is TRBV10-3 and J is TRBJ2-3; a weak D match, TRBD2 (6 bases). The receptor was isolated from a woman aged 25 to 39 in good health and CMV-seropositive. The sequencing input was PBMCs. The CDR3 region has the DNA TGTGCCATCAGTGAGTCCTGGGGGGAGGAGGAGACAGATACGCAGTATTTT. Its translation: CAISESWGEEETDTQYF.